The T cell receptor beta chain under discussion was sequenced for a study of control samples from healthy donors and cancer patients. Trimming shortened V by 2 bases and J by 2 bases, and 6 bases separated the two germline ends. Germline V gene data show CDR1 as LGHDT and CDR2 as YNNKEL (reference sequence). The CDR3 is 13 amino acids. Sequenced by immunoSEQ multiplex PCR; TCRdb stores in-frame clones only, minus some. The top ten clones hold about 3.1% of a sample with tens of thousands of clones, roughly 82% of them seen once. The chain has TRBV3-1 (or the pseudogene TRBV3-2) and TRBJ1-2; no clear D. Sample: PBMCs. This TCR was recovered from a woman aged 45-65 years with lung cancer. The CDR3 DNA reads as TGTGCCAGCAGCCAATCTGGAAACTATGGCTACACCTTC. Protein: CASSQSGNYGYTF.